Shown below are 21 T cell receptor beta chains from a single sample sequenced in a study. TCRdb fed the 5' RACE reads into MiXCR, producing one record per CDR3 protein. The sample holds tens of thousands of distinct CDR3 sequences, roughly 30% seen once. The sample was tumor-infiltrating memory CD4+ T cells sorted from the breast tumor. The subset: memory CD4+ T cells, CD4+CD45RO+CD25-. Receptors were obtained from a female donor with breast cancer.

This clonotype was observed a handful of times. The chain recombines TRBV6-1 with TRBJ2-1, with D possibly matching TRBD2 (7 bases). Germline CDR1 reads MNHNS; CDR2 reads SASEGT. The CDR3 is 15 residues long. The V and J ends lost 7 bases and 7 bases respectively, with 20 bases between them. Here the CDR3 DNA reads TGTGCCAGCACCGGAAAGGGGGGGGAGGATAATGAGCAGTTCTTC. Protein: CASTGKGGEDNEQFF.

This clonotype was found a few times. The chain combines TRBV5-1 with TRBJ1-3, with D tentatively TRBD1 (5 bases). The V end lost 4 bases, the J end lost 0 bases, and 11 bases lay between the germline ends. Germline-derived CDR1 and CDR2 are SGHRS and YFSETQ. The CDR3 length is 15 residues. The CDR3 sequence: CASSAGLISGNTIYF. The DNA for the CDR3 is TGCGCCAGCAGCGCAGGGTTGATCTCTGGAAACACCATATATTTT.

Comments on this clonotype: At one end the junction does not follow the germline gene, possibly because of a read error. The CDR3 reads CASSRDNSYNEQLF. DNA for the CDR3: TGCGCCAGCAGCAGGGACAACTCCTACAATGAGCAGCTCTTC. The genes are TRBV5-1 and TRBJ2-1; a possible D gene is TRBD1 (6 bases). Per the germline V gene, CDR1 is SGHRS and CDR2 is YFSETQ. This CDR3 has 14 amino acids.

The sample holds a few counts of this clonotype. The chain links TRBV12-3 or TRBV12-4 to TRBJ1-6; 10 bases fit TRBD1. V shed 5 bases and J 7 bases; nucleotides not matched to a gene: 5. CDR3 length: 15 amino acids. The chain's CDR3 is CASSPGQGINSPLHF. DNA for the CDR3: TGTGCCAGCAGTCCGGGACAGGGGATCAATTCACCCCTCCACTTT.

This clonotype was recorded at least ten times. The chain links TRBV7-9 to TRBJ1-3, with D unresolved. The CDR3 contains 15 residues. Germline V gene sequence: CDR1 SEHNR, CDR2 FQNEAQ (reference sequence). V was trimmed by 2 bases and J by 4 bases, leaving 12 bases between them. The CDR3 region is CASSLLLLQGNTIYF. The CDR3 nucleotides read TGTGCCAGCAGCTTACTCCTCCTACAGGGAAACACCATATATTTT.

This clonotype came up a few times. The limits of the CDR3 on the DNA are not certain, so only TCRdb's listed CDR3 is given. The chain has TRBV5-1 and TRBJ2-7. Per germline, CDR1 SGHRS and CDR2 YFSETQ. Including both end residues, the CDR3 is 15 amino acids long. CDR3 sequence: CASSFGQGASYEQYF.

This chain uses TRBV6-2 or TRBV6-3 with TRBJ2-7; D ambiguous. V was pared by 6 bases and J by 2 bases, with 11 bases between. The CDR3 is 13 amino acids. The V gene's germline CDR1 is MNHEY and CDR2 SVGEGT. The CDR3 spells CASRGRTAYEQYF. CDR3 sequence (DNA): TGTGCCAGCAGGGGAAGGACGGCCTACGAGCAGTACTTC.

This clonotype turned up a few times. V is TRBV28 and J is TRBJ2-7; possibly TRBD1 or TRBD2 for D (5 bases each). Trimming pared 5 bases from V and 3 bases from J, leaving 8 bases between. The CDR3 consists of 12 residues. CDR1 and CDR2 from the germline V gene are MDHEN and SYDVKM. CDR3 DNA sequence: TGTGCCAGCAGTGAGGGACGCTACGAGCAGTACTTC. Its protein is CASSEGRYEQYF.

The V call is TRBV19, the J call TRBJ2-2; D is possibly TRBD1 (6 bases). The CDR3 is 14 amino acids. V lost 5 bases, J lost 6 bases, and 13 bases lay in between. From germline, CDR1 is LNHDA and CDR2 SQIVND (reference sequence). The CDR3 sequence: CASSSGAPAGELFF. DNA of the CDR3: TGTGCCAGTAGTTCAGGGGCGCCAGCCGGGGAGCTGTTTTTT. The variable domain in full, completed from reference TRBV19 and TRBJ2-2, reads DGGITQSPKYLFRKEGQNVTLSCEQNLNHDAMYWYRQDPGQGLRLIYYSQIVNDFQKGDIAEGYSVSREKKESFPLTVTSAQKNPTAFYLCASSSGAPAGELFFGEGSRLTVL.

Remarks on this clonotype: Because the CDR3's place on the DNA is in doubt, the DNA is left out and the CDR3 is given as listed by TCRdb. The rearrangement links TRBV7-5 to TRBJ1-2; the listed D gene, TRBD1, was not tested against the DNA. TRBV7-5 is noted as a pseudogene. The length of the CDR3 is 20 amino acids, counting both ends. This CDR3 reads CISVSEAGLPGTDRGGGYTF.

The chain combines TRBV28 with TRBJ2-7; D is uncertain. V lost 6 bases, J lost 7 bases, and 7 bases lay in between. The CDR3 runs 10 residues. Germline V CDR1 and CDR2: MDHEN, SYDVKM. Here the CDR3 DNA reads TGTGCCAGCAGCTGGCCGGAGCAGTACTTC. It specifies CASSWPEQYF.

The chain joins TRBV15 to TRBJ2-5; D is uncertain. Germline loops: CDR1 LNHNV, CDR2 YYDKDF (reference sequence). The CDR3 totals 13 residues. Trimming shortened V by 6 bases and J by 4 bases, and 12 bases separated the two germline ends. CDR3 in DNA: TGTGCCACCAGACAGAGTCCGGGAGAGACCCAGTACTTC. This encodes CATRQSPGETQYF. The variable domain in full, completed from reference TRBV15 and TRBJ2-5, reads DAMVIQNPRYQVTQFGKPVTLSCSQTLNHNVMYWYQQKSSQAPKLLFHYYDKDFNNEADTPDNFQSRRPNTSFCFLDIRSPGLGDTAMYLCATRQSPGETQYFGPGTRLLVL.

The V and J genes are TRBV21-1 and TRBJ2-5; the listed D gene, TRBD1, was not tested against the DNA. TRBV21-1 is designated a pseudogene. CDR3 length: 17 residues. The CDR3 region has the DNA TGTGCCAGCAGCAAATCCCTCGGGACAGCTAGGGGGGATACCCAGTACTTC. Amino acid sequence: CASSKSLGTARGDTQYF.

This clonotype was recorded at least ten times. This rearrangement joins TRBV4-3 to TRBJ1-6; the match to TRBD1 covers 8 bases. CDR3 length equals 16 residues. V shed 0 bases, J shed 8 bases, and the junction held 6 bases outside the gene matches. The germline V gene has CDR1 LGHNA and CDR2 YSLEER. Here the CDR3 reads CASSQEGGQAYSPLHF. As DNA, the CDR3 is TGCGCCAGCAGCCAAGAAGGGGGACAGGCCTATTCACCCCTCCACTTT.

Turning to this clonotype: Compared with germline, one end of the junction differs, possibly owing to a read error. The chain is built from TRBV6-2 or TRBV6-3 and TRBJ1-5; no definite D call. This CDR3 comprises 14 residues. The germline V gene has CDR1 MNHEY and CDR2 SVGEGT. In DNA form, the CDR3 reads TGTGCCGGCAGTTACCAAGGGAGCAATCAGCCCCAGCACTTT. Amino acid sequence: CAGSYQGSNQPQHF.

The chain is built from TRBV7-2 and TRBJ1-2; D may be TRBD1 (5 bases). The CDR3 covers 15 residues. Trimming removed 0 bases at V and 6 bases at J, with 14 bases between. The germline CDR1 and CDR2 sequences are SGHTA and FQGNSA. Written as DNA, the CDR3 is TGTGCCAGCAGCTTAGCGGCCGGGGGAGATCATGGCTACACCTTC. It specifies CASSLAAGGDHGYTF.

This clonotype appeared once. An end of the junction differs from the germline gene, which may be a read error. The rearrangement links TRBV29-1 to TRBJ2-3; D is perhaps TRBD1 or TRBD2 (5 bases each). The V gene's germline CDR1 is SQVTM and CDR2 ANQGSEA. This CDR3 region has 12 residues. The CDR3 DNA follows: TGCAGCGCGGGGCTTCCTGGAGATACGAAGTATTTT. The encoded protein is CSAGLPGDTKYF.

The chain links TRBV11-3 to TRBJ1-1; possible D gene TRBD1, 5 bases. Germline V gives CDR1 SGHNT, CDR2 YENEEA. Trimming removed 5 bases from V and 3 bases from J, with 10 bases in between. The length of the CDR3 is 13 residues. The DNA for the CDR3 is TGTGCCAGCAGCGACCTGGGGGACACTGAAGCTTTCTTT. Protein: CASSDLGDTEAFF.

This clonotype was seen a handful of times. The junction does not match germline at one end; this may be a read error. The J gene is TRBJ1-1, the V gene TRBV7-2; perhaps TRBD1 as D (5 bases). The CDR3 contains 15 residues. In germline, CDR1 is SGHTA, CDR2 FQGNSA. CDR3 DNA sequence: TGTGCCAGCAGCTTAGGTTCGGGGAGAGGGACTGAAGCTTGCTTT. Translating it yields CASSLGSGRGTEACF.

This clonotype was seen a handful of times. The chain links TRBV9 to TRBJ1-1, with unresolved D. The CDR3 runs to 12 residues. V lost 10 bases to trimming and J lost 3 bases, with 13 bases between them. Germline loops: CDR1 SGDLS, CDR2 YYNGEE. The DNA of the CDR3 is TGTGCCTCGGGGTCCCTGGACACTGAAGCTTTCTTT. Protein product: CASGSLDTEAFF.

There are a few counts of this clonotype. The J gene is TRBJ2-1, the V gene TRBV20-1, with a tentative D call TRBD2 (6 bases). Trimming removed 0 bases at V and 7 bases at J, with 13 bases between. The CDR3 length is 14 residues. Per germline, CDR1 DFQATT and CDR2 SNEGSKA (reference sequence). The chain's CDR3 is CSARDRASVNEQFF. As DNA, the CDR3 is TGCAGTGCTAGAGATCGCGCTAGCGTGAATGAGCAGTTCTTC.